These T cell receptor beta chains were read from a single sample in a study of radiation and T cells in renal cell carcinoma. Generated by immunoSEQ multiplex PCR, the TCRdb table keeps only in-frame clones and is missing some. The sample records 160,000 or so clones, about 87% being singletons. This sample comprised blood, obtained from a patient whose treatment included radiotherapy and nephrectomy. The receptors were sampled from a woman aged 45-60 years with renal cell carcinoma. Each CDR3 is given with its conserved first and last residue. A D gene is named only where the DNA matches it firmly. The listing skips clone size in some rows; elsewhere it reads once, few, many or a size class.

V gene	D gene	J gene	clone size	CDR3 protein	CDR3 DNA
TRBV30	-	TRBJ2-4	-	CAWPPGVDIQYF	TGTGCCTGGCCCCCAGGGGTAGACATTCAGTACTTC
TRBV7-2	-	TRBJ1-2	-	CASSYTSLSGYTF	TGTGCCAGCAGCTATACTTCTCTCTCTGGCTACACCTTC
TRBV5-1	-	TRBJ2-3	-	CASSPSSGPEADTQYF	TGCGCCAGCAGCCCGAGCTCGGGACCCGAAGCAGATACGCAGTATTTT
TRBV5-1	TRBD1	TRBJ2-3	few	CASSSRDRGVDTQYF	TGCGCCAGCAGCTCCCGGGACAGGGGAGTGGATACGCAGTATTTT
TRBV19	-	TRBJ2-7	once	CASSILLGSTYEQYF	TGTGCCAGTAGTATCCTCCTAGGCAGCACCTACGAGCAGTACTTC
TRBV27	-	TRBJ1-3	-	CASSFSGSSGNTIYF	TGTGCCAGCAGTTTCTCAGGGAGCTCTGGAAACACCATATATTTT
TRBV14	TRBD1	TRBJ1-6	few	CASSQVQGAYSPLHF	TGTGCCAGCAGCCAAGTCCAGGGGGCATATTCACCCCTCCACTTT
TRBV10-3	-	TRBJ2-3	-	CAISARLADTQYF	TGTGCCATCAGTGCGAGGCTGGCAGATACGCAGTATTTT
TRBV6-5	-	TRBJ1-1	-	CATRMGGINTEAFF	TGTGCCACCAGGATGGGGGGAATAAACACTGAAGCTTTCTTT
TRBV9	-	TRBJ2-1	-	CASSEGIEEQFF	TGTGCCAGCAGTGAGGGGATCGAAGAGCAGTTCTTC
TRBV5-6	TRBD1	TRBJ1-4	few	CASSLAVEGARKLFF	TGTGCCAGCAGCTTGGCCGTGGAGGGGGCCCGGAAACTGTTTTTT
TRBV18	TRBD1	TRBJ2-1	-	CASSPLPGQGEQFF	TGTGCCAGCTCACCATTACCGGGACAGGGGGAGCAGTTCTTC
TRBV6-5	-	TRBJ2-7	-	CASSPGSTSYEQYF	TGTGCCAGCAGCCCCGGGTCAACGTCCTACGAGCAGTACTTC
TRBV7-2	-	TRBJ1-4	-	CASSLSRANEKLFF	TGTGCCAGCAGCTTATCCAGGGCTAATGAAAAACTGTTTTTT
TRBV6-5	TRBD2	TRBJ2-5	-	CASSYWAGDGETQYF	TGTGCCAGCAGTTACTGGGCGGGGGATGGAGAGACCCAGTACTTC
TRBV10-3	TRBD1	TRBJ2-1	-	CAISAGQGAYNEQFF	TGTGCCATCAGTGCAGGACAGGGGGCCTACAATGAGCAGTTCTTC
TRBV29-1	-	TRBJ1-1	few	CSGSRDSPRGAFF	TGCAGCGGATCCCGGGACTCCCCCAGAGGGGCTTTCTTT
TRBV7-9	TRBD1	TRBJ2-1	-	CASSSQGARFF	TGTGCCAGCAGCTCCCAGGGGGCGAGGTTCTTC
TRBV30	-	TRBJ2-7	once	CAWSRSGASSYEQYF	TGTGCCTGGAGCCGCTCAGGAGCCAGCTCCTACGAGCAGTACTTC
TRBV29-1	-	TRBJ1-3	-	CSVEESSGNTIYF	TGCAGCGTTGAAGAAAGCTCTGGAAACACCATATATTTT
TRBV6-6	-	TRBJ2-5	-	CASSYSGDQETQYF	TGTGCCAGCAGTTACTCAGGGGACCAAGAGACCCAGTACTTC